This TCR beta chain appears in the sequencing data of a study of T cell changes during pregnancy in multiple sclerosis. The assay was immunoSEQ multiplex PCR, and TCRdb's table has in-frame clones only and misses some. The sample has fewer than 85,000 clones; about 91% are singletons. This CDR3 has 19 amino acids. V was trimmed by 3 bases and J by 4 bases, leaving 24 bases between them. The TCR comes from a female donor with multiple sclerosis, enrolled in a pregnancy study. The sample consisted of peripheral blood, taken before pregnancy. This chain joins TRBV23-1 and TRBJ2-2, with D possibly TRBD1 on 6 matching bases. TRBV23-1 is flagged as an ORF with uncertain function. CDR3 region: CASSHSVFDRPSGTGELFF. In DNA form, the CDR3 reads TGCGCCAGCAGTCACTCTGTCTTCGACAGGCCAAGTGGCACCGGGGAGCTGTTTTTT.